Described below is a single TCR beta chain sequence and its context. This entry belongs to a study of blood T cell repertoires in COVID-19. Study summary: Nucleic acid was either cDNA or gDNA, and it came from T cells, B-cell-depleted T cells, or PBMCs.

Cohorts were based on clinical histories the participants reported. Recovered Cohort 3 donors showed two negative PCRs, clearance, or symptom resolution. V was pared by 4 bases and J by 0 bases, with 7 bases of the junction left unmatched. The CDR3 has 16 amino acids. Germline values: CDR1 MNHNS, CDR2 SASEGT. The method was immunoSEQ multiplex PCR; TCRdb's version includes in-frame clones alone and lacks a portion of them. Counted here are approximately 200,000 clones, 84% occurring once; the ten biggest clones make up 3.2%. The specimen was PBMCs or T cells enriched from blood (not recorded which). The chain joins TRBV6-1 to TRBJ2-3, with 7 nucleotides matching TRBD2. The source is a woman aged 25 to 39 who had recovered from COVID-19. The chain's CDR3 is CASSGWAGGSTDTQYF. DNA for the CDR3: TGTGCCAGCAGTGGATGGGCCGGGGGGAGCACAGATACGCAGTATTTT.